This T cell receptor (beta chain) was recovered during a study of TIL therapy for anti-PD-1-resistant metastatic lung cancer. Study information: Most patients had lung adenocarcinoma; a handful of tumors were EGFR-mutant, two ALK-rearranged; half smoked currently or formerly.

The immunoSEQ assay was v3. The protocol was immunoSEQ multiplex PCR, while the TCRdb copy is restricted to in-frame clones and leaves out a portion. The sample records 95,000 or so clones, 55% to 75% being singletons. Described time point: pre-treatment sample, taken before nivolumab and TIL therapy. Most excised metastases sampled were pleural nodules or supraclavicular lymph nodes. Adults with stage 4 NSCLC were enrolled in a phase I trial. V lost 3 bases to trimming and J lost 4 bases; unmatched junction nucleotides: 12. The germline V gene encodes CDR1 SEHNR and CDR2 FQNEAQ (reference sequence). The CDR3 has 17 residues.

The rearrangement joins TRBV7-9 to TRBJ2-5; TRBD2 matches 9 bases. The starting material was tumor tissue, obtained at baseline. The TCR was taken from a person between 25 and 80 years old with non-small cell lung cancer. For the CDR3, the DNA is TGTGCCAGCAGCTTGGGGCTAGCGGGACGCAACTCAGAGACCCAGTACTTC. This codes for CASSLGLAGRNSETQYF.